The 5 T cell receptor beta chains given below trace back to one sample, sequenced in a study of PD-1 blockade in classical Hodgkin lymphoma. Each of the patients experienced relapse following autologous stem cell transplantation, and their brentuximab vedotin exposure differed. Repertoires were generated with immunoSEQ multiplex PCR, while TCRdb's copy carries only in-frame clones and drops some. Here the sample spans about 24,000 clones, roughly 79% being singletons. The sample was peripheral blood mononuclear cells (PBMCs), taken before the second cycle of nivolumab. The receptors were gathered from a human donor with classical Hodgkin lymphoma.

This chain connects TRBV6-6 to TRBJ1-4, with D hard to call. The CDR3 consists of 14 residues. CDR1 is MNHNY, CDR2 SVGAGI, per germline (reference sequence). Between the trimmed V and J ends, which lost 0 bases and 7 bases, there was a span of 9 bases. This CDR3 is CASSYSIRGEKLFF. DNA for the CDR3: TGTGCCAGCAGTTACTCAATCAGAGGTGAAAAACTGTTTTTT.

This sequence joins TRBV13 and TRBJ2-7; possibly TRBD1 or TRBD2 for D (5 bases each). Germline V gene sequence: CDR1 PRHDT, CDR2 FYEKMQ (reference sequence). The CDR3 has 13 residues. Trimming left V 4 bases short and J 4 bases short, with 11 bases between. The CDR3 here is CASSSRGPYEQYF. The CDR3 nucleotides are TGTGCCAGCAGCTCCCGGGGACCATACGAGCAGTACTTC.

J is TRBJ1-1 and V is TRBV28; the D gene is possibly TRBD1 (5 bases). V was shortened by 1 base and J by 0 bases, with 9 bases between the two germline ends. The CDR3 runs to 15 residues. The germline CDR1 and CDR2 sequences are MDHEN and SYDVKM. CDR3: CASSLLRGLNTEAFF. Here the CDR3 DNA reads TGTGCCAGCAGTTTATTACGGGGCTTGAACACTGAAGCTTTCTTT.

V usage is TRBV5-1 and J usage is TRBJ2-7, with D perhaps assigned TRBD1 or TRBD2 (5 bases each). Trimming stripped 3 bases from V and 0 bases from J, with 16 bases between. The CDR3 covers 16 residues. Germline V gives CDR1 SGHRS, CDR2 YFSETQ. The CDR3 region is CASSSRGEKSSYEQYF. The CDR3 bases are TGCGCCAGCAGCTCCCGAGGGGAAAAGAGCTCCTACGAGCAGTACTTC.

The chain carries TRBV20-1 and TRBJ2-5, with no clear D. The CDR3 consists of 11 residues. CDR1 is DFQATT and CDR2 is SNEGSKA in the germline V gene (reference sequence). With 8 bases removed from V and 5 bases from J, the gap between germline ends came to 12 bases. The CDR3 loop is CSSRFSETQYF. CDR3 DNA: TGCAGTTCGAGATTTTCGGAGACCCAGTACTTC.